A selection of T cell receptor beta chains follows, all from one sample in a study of graft-versus-host responses after intestinal transplantation. The protocol was immunoSEQ multiplex PCR, while the TCRdb copy is restricted to in-frame clones and leaves out a portion. The sample carries approximately 20,000 clones, roughly 37% recorded once. This specimen consisted of alloreactive CD4+ T cells from a mixed lymphocyte reaction culture, obtained before intestinal transplant. These receptors all stem from a human patient who received an intestinal transplant. Each CDR3 is given with its conserved first and last residue. D genes are given only for firm matches. Clone size is not always given. Where it is, it says once, few, many or a class for expanded clones.

>13|few|TRBJ1-6|NA|TRBV30
TGTGCCTGGACCGGGACTGATTATTCACCCCTCCACTTT
CAWTGTDYSPLHF
>16|few|TRBJ2-1|TRBD2|TRBV11-3
TGTGCCAGCAGCCCCGGACTAGCGGTTGGCTACAATGAGCAGTTCTTC
CASSPGLAVGYNEQFF
>17|NA|TRBJ1-2|NA|TRBV5-4
TGTGCCAGCAGCTTGCTTGGGTCGGGATCAGCTAACTATGGCTACACCTTC
CASSLLGSGSANYGYTF
>15|NA|TRBJ2-7|NA|TRBV6-1
TGTGCCAGCAAGATTAGCCGCCTGAGCTCCTACGAGCAGTACTTC
CASKISRLSSYEQYF
>14|NA|TRBJ1-1|TRBD1|TRBV10-1
TGCGCCAGCAGCCAGACAGGGGGAATAAGTGAAGCTTTCTTT
CASSQTGGISEAFF
>14|few|TRBJ1-2|NA|TRBV6-4
TGTGCCAGCAGCCCCGAGGTGGCTAACTATGGCTACACCTTC
CASSPEVANYGYTF
>15|NA|TRBJ1-1|NA|TRBV7-2
TGTGCCAGCAGCCCTCGGGAAGACCGGAACACTGAAGCTTTCTTT
CASSPREDRNTEAFF
>12|NA|TRBJ1-1|TRBD1|TRBV6-6
TGTGCCAGCAGCCAGGACAGGGTGGCAGCTTTCTTT
CASSQDRVAAFF
>11|NA|TRBJ2-7|NA|TRBV30
TGTGCCTGGAGTGTACGTTACGAGCAGTACTTC
CAWSVRYEQYF
>15|once|TRBJ2-1|TRBD2|TRBV27
TGTGCCAGCAGTTTATGGGGCGGGGGCTACAATGAGCAGTTCTTC
CASSLWGGGYNEQFF
>14|NA|TRBJ2-1|NA|TRBV7-9
TGTGCCAGCAGCCCGCTCGGGTTCACTAATGTGCAGTTCTTC
CASSPLGFTNVQFF
>10|NA|TRBJ2-1|NA|TRBV20-1
TGCAGTGCTACTATAGGGGAGCAGTTCTTC
CSATIGEQFF
>12|few|TRBJ2-7|TRBD1|TRBV2
TGTGCCACCCGGACAGGGGGTTACGAGCAGTACTTC
CATRTGGYEQYF
>15|few|TRBJ1-1|NA|TRBV6-1
TGTGCCAGCAGTGTGCGGGCCGGGGGCGGGACTGAAGCTTTCTTT
CASSVRAGGGTEAFF
>16|NA|TRBJ1-2|NA|TRBV5-4
TGTGCCAGCAGCCCTCCCGGGCCCCTGAAGAACTATGGCTACACCTTC
CASSPPGPLKNYGYTF
>14|NA|TRBJ1-2|TRBD1|TRBV18
TGTGCCAGCTCACCTTCGGACAGGGGGCATCAGGGGGTCTTC
CASSPSDRGHQGVF
>14|NA|TRBJ1-1|TRBD1|TRBV7-9
TGTGCCAGCAGCTCCCCGGGACAGGGGGCTGAAGCTTTCTTT
CASSSPGQGAEAFF
>14|NA|TRBJ2-2|NA|TRBV4-1
TGCGCCAGCAGCCAAGGATTCAGGACCGGGGAGCTGTTTTTT
CASSQGFRTGELFF
>15|few|TRBJ2-1|TRBD2|TRBV5-1
TGCGCCAGCAGCTTGCGAGCGGGGGGGCTTGATGAGCAGTTCTTC
CASSLRAGGLDEQFF
>11|once|TRBJ2-5|NA|TRBV30
TGTGCCTGGAGTGTTGGTCGGGTCAGGTACTTC
CAWSVGRVRYF
>16|NA|TRBJ1-2|TRBD1|TRBV29-1
TGCAGCGTTGTACCGGTTGCAGGACAGGGCGGCTATGGCTACACCTTC
CSVVPVAGQGGYGYTF
>15|NA|TRBJ1-3|NA|TRBV5-1
TGCGCCAGCAGCTTGTCTCCAGGGCGTGGAAACACCATATATTTT
CASSLSPGRGNTIYF
>13|medium-sized|TRBJ1-1|NA|TRBV6-6
TGTGCCAGCAGTCTGGACAGCTACACTGAAGCTTTCTTT
CASSLDSYTEAFF
>15|few|TRBJ2-1|NA|TRBV2
TGTGCCAGCAGTGACAGCGGTTTCTCCTACAATGAGCAGTTCTTC
CASSDSGFSYNEQFF
>21|NA|TRBJ2-4|TRBD1|TRBV6-4
TGTGCCAGCAGTGACGCCCCTTCTGGGACAGGGGCAGTAGGGGCCAAAAACATTCAGTACTTC
CASSDAPSGTGAVGAKNIQYF
>15|NA|TRBJ2-1|TRBD1|TRBV5-1
TGCGCCAGCAGCACGACAGGGTGGTCCTACAATGAGCAGTTCTTC
CASSTTGWSYNEQFF
>14|NA|TRBJ2-5|NA|TRBV2
TGTGCCAGCAGCGCTGGACCCAGGCAAGAGACCCAGTACTTC
CASSAGPRQETQYF
>15|few|TRBJ1-3|NA|TRBV7-2
TGTGCCAGCAGCTTGGCAGGGTTCTCTGGAAACACCATATATTTT
CASSLAGFSGNTIYF
>17|NA|TRBJ2-3|TRBD2|TRBV6-1
TGTGCCAGCAGTGCTCCGGGACTAGCGGGGTTTAGAGATACGCAGTATTTT
CASSAPGLAGFRDTQYF
>14|NA|TRBJ1-2|NA|TRBV18
TGTGCCAGCTCACCTGGGGCTCAGAATTATGGCTACACCTTC
CASSPGAQNYGYTF
>15|NA|TRBJ1-4|TRBD1|TRBV11-2
TGTGCCAGCAGCTCCTTCTCACAGGGGAATGGAAAACTGTTTTTT
CASSSFSQGNGKLFF
>14|few|TRBJ1-6|TRBD1|TRBV10-2
TGCGCCAGCTTATCCGGGACAGCCATCGGGCCCCTCCACTTT
CASLSGTAIGPLHF
>13|medium-sized|TRBJ1-5|TRBD1|TRBV18
TGTGCCAGCTCAGCACAGGGGCGATTGCCCCAGCATTTT
CASSAQGRLPQHF
>18|few|TRBJ2-6|TRBD2|TRBV18
TGTGCCAGCTCACCAAGAGCTAGCGGGGGCTCTGGGGCCAACGTCCTGACTTTC
CASSPRASGGSGANVLTF
>16|medium-sized|TRBJ1-2|TRBD1|TRBV7-3
TGTGCCAGCAGCTCGACAGGGAATCAGGCTAACTATGGCTACACCTTC
CASSSTGNQANYGYTF
>14|NA|TRBJ2-7|NA|TRBV2
TGTGCCAGCAGTGACGAGGGGGGACCCTACGAGCAGTACTTC
CASSDEGGPYEQYF
>15|NA|TRBJ1-1|TRBD1|TRBV30
TGTGCCTGGAGCTACCGGGACAGGTCGAACACTGAAGCTTTCTTT
CAWSYRDRSNTEAFF
>15|NA|TRBJ2-4|NA|TRBV6-1
TGTGCCAGCACCAACTCTCCCGGGAGCAGAAACATTCAGTACTTC
CASTNSPGSRNIQYF
>15|NA|TRBJ1-5|NA|TRBV30
TGTGCCTCGGGGAGCGGGCCCTCGAGGGAGCAGCCCCAGCATTTT
CASGSGPSREQPQHF
>15|NA|TRBJ1-2|NA|TRBV6-5
TGTGCCAGCAGTGCACGACGGGTGGGAATCTATGGCTACACCTTC
CASSARRVGIYGYTF
>17|NA|TRBJ2-3|NA|TRBV21-1
TGTGCCAGCAGCAAAGCGGGACTAGCGGGGGGCCGAGATACGCAGTATTTT
CASSKAGLAGGRDTQYF
>13|NA|TRBJ2-5|NA|TRBV7-9
TGTGCCAGCAGCCTCGACAGACCGGGGACCCAGTACTTC
CASSLDRPGTQYF
>17|NA|TRBJ2-5|NA|TRBV7-7
TGTGCCAGCAGCTCTTCGGGGGTGCGGGGGCCCCAAGAGACCCAGTACTTC
CASSSSGVRGPQETQYF
>15|NA|TRBJ2-7|NA|TRBV4-2
TGTGCCAGCAGCCAAGAAAGGCGGCCTGGAGCTCCGGGGTACTTC
CASSQERRPGAPGYF
>11|few|TRBJ1-1|NA|TRBV20-1
TGCAGTGCTGAGACAGGTCCGAGGGCTTTCTTT
CSAETGPRAFF
>16|NA|TRBJ1-2|TRBD1|TRBV5-1
TGCGCCAGCAGTTCCGGGCGGGACAGAGCTAACTATGGCTACACCTTC
CASSSGRDRANYGYTF
>14|NA|TRBJ1-2|NA|TRBV6-1
TGTGCCAGCGACCAATTACAGGGAAACTATGGCTACACCTTC
CASDQLQGNYGYTF
>13|few|TRBJ1-1|NA|TRBV11-3
TGTGCCAGCAGCTCGCGGTGGGACACTGAAGCTTTCTTT
CASSSRWDTEAFF
>17|NA|TRBJ1-5|NA|TRBV10-3
TGTGCCATCAGTGAGTCCAGGGTTGGCTACGGCAATCAGCCCCAGCATTTT
CAISESRVGYGNQPQHF
>13|few|TRBJ2-1|NA|TRBV2
TGTGCCAGCAGGGTACGACAGGCGGCTATTCAGTTCTTC
CASRVRQAAIQFF
>17|NA|TRBJ2-7|TRBD1|TRBV5-1
TGCGCCAGCAGCTTGAGGTCCCCCGGACAGGGAATGTACGAGCAGTACTTC
CASSLRSPGQGMYEQYF
>14|few|TRBJ2-3|TRBD1|TRBV5-1
TGCGCCAGCAGCTCATCCTTACAGGGGGATACGCAGTATTTT
CASSSSLQGDTQYF
>16|few|TRBJ1-2|NA|TRBV5-5
TGTGCCAGCAGCAACATCGGCGGGACTTCCTCCTATGGCTACACCTTC
CASSNIGGTSSYGYTF
>15|few|TRBJ1-5|NA|TRBV2
TGTGCCAGCAGCGTGGGGCTCGGGGGCAATCAGCCCCAGCATTTT
CASSVGLGGNQPQHF
>12|few|TRBJ1-5|NA|TRBV7-7
TGTGCCAGCAGCACCCGGTGGCAGCCCCAGCATTTT
CASSTRWQPQHF
>16|NA|TRBJ2-3|TRBD2|TRBV7-3
TGTGCCAGCAGCCCAAGGGCGGGGGGGCCAACAGATACGCAGTATTTT
CASSPRAGGPTDTQYF
>14|NA|TRBJ2-1|TRBD2|TRBV5-1
TGCGCCAGCAGCTCTCTAGCGGGGTACAATGAGCAGTTCTTC
CASSSLAGYNEQFF
>15|NA|TRBJ2-3|NA|TRBV2
TGTGCCAGCAGCTCCTCTTATGGAAGGTGGGATACGCAGTATTTT
CASSSSYGRWDTQYF
>13|few|TRBJ2-3|TRBD2|TRBV30
TGTGCCTTTAGCGGGGGGGGCACAGATACGCAGTATTTT
CAFSGGGTDTQYF
>14|NA|TRBJ2-7|TRBD1|TRBV5-1
TGCGCCAGCAGCCGGGATCAGGGGGCGCGAGAGCAGTACTTC
CASSRDQGAREQYF